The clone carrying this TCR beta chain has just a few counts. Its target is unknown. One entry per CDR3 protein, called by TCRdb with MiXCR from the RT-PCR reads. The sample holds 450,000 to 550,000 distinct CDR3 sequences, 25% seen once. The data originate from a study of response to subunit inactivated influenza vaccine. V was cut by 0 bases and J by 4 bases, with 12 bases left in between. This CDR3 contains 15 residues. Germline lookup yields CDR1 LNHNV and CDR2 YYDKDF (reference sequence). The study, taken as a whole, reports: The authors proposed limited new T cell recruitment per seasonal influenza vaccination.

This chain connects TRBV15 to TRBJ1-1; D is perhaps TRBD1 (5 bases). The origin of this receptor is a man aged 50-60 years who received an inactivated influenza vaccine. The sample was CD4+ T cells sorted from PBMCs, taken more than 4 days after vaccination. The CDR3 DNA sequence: TGTGCCACCAGCAGAGATCCAGGGTGGGGCACTGAAGCTTTCTTT. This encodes CATSRDPGWGTEAFF. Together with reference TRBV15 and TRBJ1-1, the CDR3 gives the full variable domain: DAMVIQNPRYQVTQFGKPVTLSCSQTLNHNVMYWYQQKSSQAPKLLFHYYDKDFNNEADTPDNFQSRRPNTSFCFLDIRSPGLGDTAMYLCATSRDPGWGTEAFFGQGTRLTVV.